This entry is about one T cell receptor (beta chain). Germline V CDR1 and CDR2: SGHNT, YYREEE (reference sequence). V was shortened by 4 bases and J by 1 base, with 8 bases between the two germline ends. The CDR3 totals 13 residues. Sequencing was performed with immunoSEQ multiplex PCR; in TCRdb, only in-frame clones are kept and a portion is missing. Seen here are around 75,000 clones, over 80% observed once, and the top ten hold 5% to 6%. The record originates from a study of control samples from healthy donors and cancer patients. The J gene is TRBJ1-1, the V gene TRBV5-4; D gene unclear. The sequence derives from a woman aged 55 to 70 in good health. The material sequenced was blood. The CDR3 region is CASSRTENTEAFF. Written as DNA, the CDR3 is TGTGCCAGCAGCCGTACAGAGAACACTGAAGCTTTCTTT. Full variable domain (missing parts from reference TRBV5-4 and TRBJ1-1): ETGVTQSPTHLIKTRGQQVTLRCSSQSGHNTVSWYQQALGQGPQFIFQYYREEENGRGNFPPRFSGLQFPNYSSELNVNALELDDSALYLCASSRTENTEAFFGQGTRLTVV.